This TCR beta chain was obtained from a study of T cells after yellow fever vaccination. Findings of the study overall: Repertoires sorted by FACS could include abundant clonotypes that are contaminants from the bulk population. Post-booster repertoires again held most primary-vaccination clones (approximately 96% CD4, roughly 89% CD8).

Only a few counts were recorded for this clonotype. Its antigen is not identified. The study made its TCR cDNA through 5'RACE template switching. That step introduced a universal primer site along with UMIs. A single record per CDR3 protein comes from TCRdb applying MiXCR to the 5' RACE reads. The sample lists roughly 250,000 distinct CDR3 sequences, 10% to 15% seen once, with roughly 0.5% in the top ten. Trimming left V 1 base short and J 4 bases short, with 14 bases between. CDR3 size: 15 residues. From germline, CDR1 is DFQATT and CDR2 SNEGSKA (reference sequence). The sequence was collected from a man aged 25 to 40 who received the YFV17D yellow fever vaccine. The chain joins TRBV20-1 to TRBJ1-5; D remains ambiguous. This specimen was CD4+ T cells sorted from PBMCs, taken 45 days after the yellow fever booster vaccination. The CDR3 nucleotides are TGCAGTGCTAGAGGGGGATCGGAGGGAAATCAGCCCCAGCATTTT. As protein: CSARGGSEGNQPQHF.